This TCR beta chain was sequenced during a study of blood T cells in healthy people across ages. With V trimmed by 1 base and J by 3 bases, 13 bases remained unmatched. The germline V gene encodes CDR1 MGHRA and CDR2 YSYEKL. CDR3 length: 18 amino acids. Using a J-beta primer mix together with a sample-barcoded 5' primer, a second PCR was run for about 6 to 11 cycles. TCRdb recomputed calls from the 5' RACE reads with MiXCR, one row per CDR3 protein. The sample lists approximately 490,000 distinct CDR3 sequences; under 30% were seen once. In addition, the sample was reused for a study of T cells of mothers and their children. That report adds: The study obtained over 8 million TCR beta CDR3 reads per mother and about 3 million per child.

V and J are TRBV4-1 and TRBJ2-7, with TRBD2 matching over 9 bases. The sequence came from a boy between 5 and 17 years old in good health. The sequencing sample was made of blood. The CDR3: CASSQAPSGVIGDYEQYF. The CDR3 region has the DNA TGCGCCAGCAGCCAAGCGCCTAGCGGGGTGATTGGAGACTACGAGCAGTACTTC.